These 30 T cell receptor beta chains share one sample of origin, sequenced in a study of neurological immune-mediated disorders. MiXCR, run by TCRdb on the 5' RACE reads, gives a single entry per CDR3 protein. The repertoire has approximately 87,000 distinct CDR3 sequences, approximately 14% of them found once; the top ten carry nearly 7%. The sequenced sample was PBMCs. These receptors all stem from a woman between 50 and 59 years old in good health.

The rearrangement links TRBV28 to TRBJ2-2, with 9 bases that match TRBD1. The length of the CDR3 is 15 residues. Germline CDR1 and CDR2: MDHEN and SYDVKM. Unmatched junction bases numbered 8, after V lost 7 bases and J lost 5 bases. In DNA form, the CDR3 reads TGTGCCAGCATCCCAGGGACAGGGAGAACCGGGGAGCTGTTTTTT. It encodes CASIPGTGRTGELFF.

At least ten counts were recorded for this clonotype. The CDR3 DNA reads TGCGCCAGCAGCTTGGGACAGGGGAACGAGCAGTACTTC. Amino acids: CASSLGQGNEQYF. The rearrangement uses TRBV5-1 and TRBJ2-7, with 8 nucleotides matching TRBD1. Trimming removed 0 bases from V and 5 bases from J; junction bases left unmatched: 1. Germline CDR1 SGHRS, CDR2 YFSETQ. CDR3 length: 13 residues.

This clonotype was recorded many times. This chain joins TRBV12-3 or TRBV12-4 and TRBJ2-1; no definite D call. Trimming cost V 6 bases and J 7 bases, with 7 bases left between them. This CDR3 is built from 11 residues. CDR3 region: CASSRGNEQFF. The DNA for the CDR3 is TGTGCCAGCAGCCGAGGTAATGAGCAGTTCTTC.

This clonotype was counted many times. The J gene is TRBJ1-5, the V gene TRBV5-1; 10 bases fit TRBD1. Unmatched junction bases numbered 4, after V lost 5 bases and J lost 5 bases. This CDR3 region has 14 residues. Per germline, CDR1 SGHRS and CDR2 YFSETQ. In nucleotides, the CDR3 is TGCGCCAGCAGTTGGGGGACAGGGGATCAGCCCCAGCATTTT. As protein: CASSWGTGDQPQHF. Full variable domain (outside the CDR3, taken from reference TRBV5-1 and TRBJ1-5): KAGVTQTPRYLIKTRGQQVTLSCSPISGHRSVSWYQQTPGQGLQFLFEYFSETQRNKGNFPGRFSGRQFSNSRSEMNVSTLELGDSALYLCASSWGTGDQPQHFGDGTRLSIL.

This clonotype was observed many times. The rearrangement joins TRBV5-1 to TRBJ2-1, with 11 nucleotides matching TRBD2. The trim removed 0 bases at V and 9 bases at J, leaving 11 bases unmatched. The CDR3 is made up of 17 amino acids. CDR1 is SGHRS, CDR2 YFSETQ, per germline. CDR3 DNA sequence: TGCGCCAGCAGCTTGGCCTTGGATAGCGGGGGGGGAAGTGAGCAGTTCTTC. It yields the protein CASSLALDSGGGSEQFF.

This clonotype was observed many times. The chain joins TRBV28 to TRBJ2-1; 13 positions agree with TRBD2. J lost 8 bases, V lost 3 bases, and 13 bases had no gene match. Germline assignment: CDR1 MDHEN and CDR2 SYDVKM. The CDR3 length is 18 residues. CDR3 amino acids: CASSFNPTGLAGIHEQFF. The CDR3 DNA reads TGTGCCAGCAGTTTCAACCCGACGGGACTAGCGGGAATACATGAGCAGTTCTTC.

This clonotype has at least ten counts. The chain links TRBV28 to TRBJ1-6; a possible D gene is TRBD1 (5 bases). Germline CDR1 is MDHEN and CDR2 is SYDVKM. This CDR3 is 15 amino acids long. The V and J ends lost 3 bases and 5 bases respectively, with 11 bases between them. CDR3 DNA sequence: TGTGCCAGCAGTTTTGGGGGAGCCAATAATTCACCCCTCCACTTT. Protein: CASSFGGANNSPLHF.

In the case of this clonotype: Possible read error: a much larger clone is one base away. This sequence joins TRBV5-1 and TRBJ1-1; the match to TRBD1 covers 7 bases. The CDR3 is 18 residues long. Germline V gene data show CDR1 as SGHRS and CDR2 as YFSETQ. CDR3 amino acids: CANSPYPFTGARNTEAFF. DNA of the CDR3: TGCGCCAACAGCCCATACCCATTTACAGGGGCGAGGAACACTGAAGCTTTCTTT.

In this sample, this clonotype turned up a few times. CDR3 in amino acids: CASSLVASGEQFF. CDR3 nucleotide sequence: TGTGCCAGCAGTTTAGTAGCCTCCGGTGAGCAGTTCTTC. The rearrangement uses TRBV12-3 or TRBV12-4 and TRBJ2-1; D unresolved. Trimming removed 1 base at V and 9 bases at J, with 10 bases between. This CDR3 region has 13 residues.

This chain connects TRBV2 to TRBJ2-2, with 10 bases fitting TRBD2. CDR3 length equals 18 residues. The V and J ends lost 6 bases and 4 bases, in that order; junction bases with no gene match: 14. Germline CDR1 is SNHLY and CDR2 is FYNNEI. CDR3 sequence: CASRGRSGAGGATGELFF. In DNA form, the CDR3 reads TGTGCCAGCAGGGGGCGGTCCGGAGCGGGAGGGGCCACCGGGGAGCTGTTTTTT.

The chain carries TRBV15 and TRBJ1-5, with D unresolved. Germline CDR1 is LNHNV and CDR2 is YYDKDF (reference sequence). V dropped 0 bases and J dropped 1 base, with 7 bases sitting between them. This CDR3 has 15 amino acids. This CDR3 reads CATSRDKGSNQPQHF. The CDR3 DNA follows: TGTGCCACCAGCAGAGATAAGGGCAGCAATCAGCCCCAGCATTTT.

This sequence joins TRBV18 and TRBJ2-3, with D tentatively TRBD1 or TRBD2 (5 bases each). Trimming removed 5 bases at V and 1 base at J, with 13 bases between. Germline loops: CDR1 KGHSH, CDR2 LQKENI. The CDR3 has 15 amino acids. Written as DNA, the CDR3 is TGTGCCAGCTCATCTGGGACGCCCGGCACAGATACGCAGTATTTT. This gives the protein CASSSGTPGTDTQYF.

This clonotype was seen ten or more times. This chain links TRBV5-1 with TRBJ2-7; D is undetermined. Germline CDR1 is SGHRS and CDR2 is YFSETQ. The V and J ends lost 0 bases and 3 bases respectively, with 7 bases between them. This CDR3 has 13 residues. The chain's CDR3 is CASSLAGSYEQYF. CDR3 nucleotide sequence: TGCGCCAGCAGCTTGGCCGGAAGCTACGAGCAGTACTTC.

This clonotype was observed at least ten times. The chain links TRBV29-1 to TRBJ1-2, with 7 bases fitting TRBD1. Germline loops: CDR1 SQVTM, CDR2 ANQGSEA. V shed 7 bases, J shed 6 bases, and the junction held 5 bases outside the gene matches. The CDR3 runs 11 residues. DNA of the CDR3: TGCAGCGCCCTCACAGGGGATGGCTACACCTTC. This gives the protein CSALTGDGYTF.

This clonotype showed up many times. The chain has TRBV5-5 and TRBJ2-7; 8 bases line up with TRBD2. The germline gives CDR1 SGHKS, CDR2 YYEKEE (reference sequence). The CDR3 consists of 15 residues. V trimming: 1 base; J trimming: 3 bases; junction bases outside the gene matches: 6. This CDR3 reads CASSLSGGLLYEQYF. The CDR3 DNA sequence: TGTGCCAGCAGCTTGTCGGGGGGGCTCCTCTACGAGCAGTACTTC.

This chain joins TRBV20-1 and TRBJ2-1, with D tentatively TRBD1 (6 bases). Per the germline V gene, CDR1 is DFQATT and CDR2 is SNEGSKA (reference sequence). The CDR3 loop spans 12 amino acids. V lost 8 bases to trimming and J lost 6 bases, with 14 bases between them. CDR3 protein: CSTTTGANEQFF. The CDR3 DNA reads as TGCAGTACTACGACAGGCGCCAATGAGCAGTTCTTC.

This clonotype was counted ten times or more. The genes are TRBV3-1 and TRBJ2-7; D possibly corresponds to TRBD1 (6 bases). There are 13 residues in the CDR3. Trimming left V 1 base short and J 4 bases short, with 8 bases between. Germline CDR1 and CDR2: LGHDT and YNNKEL (reference sequence). The DNA of the CDR3 is TGTGCCAGCAGCCAAGGCCAGGGGTACGAGCAGTACTTC. Its translation: CASSQGQGYEQYF.

This clonotype was picked up many times. The gene calls are TRBV20-1 and TRBJ1-2, with TRBD1 as a possible D gene (5 bases). From germline, CDR1 is DFQATT and CDR2 SNEGSKA (reference sequence). V lost 0 bases to trimming and J lost 7 bases, with 18 bases between them. This CDR3 contains 15 residues. In DNA, the CDR3 is TGCAGTGCTAGAGACCCCATGGGGGTTAAAGGTGGCTACACCTTC. Protein product: CSARDPMGVKGGYTF.

The chain carries TRBV12-3 or TRBV12-4 and TRBJ2-7; TRBD1 agrees at 8 bases. The CDR3 extends over 15 amino acids. With 4 bases clipped from V and 0 bases from J, the junction kept 5 bases outside the gene matches. In nucleotides, the CDR3 is TGTGCCAGCAGTTCCGACAGGGGAAGCTCCTACGAGCAGTACTTC. Protein sequence: CASSSDRGSSYEQYF.

This clonotype was found many times. This rearrangement joins TRBV9 to TRBJ1-2; TRBD1 aligns across 10 bases. The V segment lost 3 bases and the J segment 0 bases; nucleotides outside the gene matches: 2. The CDR3 spans 15 residues. Germline CDR1 is SGDLS and CDR2 is YYNGEE. The CDR3 DNA sequence: TGTGCCAGCAGCGCCGGACAGGGGGCTAACTATGGCTACACCTTC. This codes for CASSAGQGANYGYTF.

This clonotype was recorded many times. The V gene is TRBV6-4, the J gene TRBJ1-1, with D maybe TRBD1 (6 bases). Germline CDR1 and CDR2: MRHNA and SNTAGT. V was shortened by 6 bases and J by 3 bases, with 11 bases between the two germline ends. There are 13 residues in the CDR3. The CDR3 DNA follows: TGTGCCAGCAGGAAGGGGGAAGACACTGAAGCTTTCTTT. Translated: CASRKGEDTEAFF.

The chain has TRBV7-2 and TRBJ1-6; tentatively, D is TRBD1 (6 bases). V lost 3 bases, J lost 12 bases, and 18 bases lay in between. Germline CDR1 and CDR2: SGHTA and FQGNSA. The CDR3 sequence is 15 residues long. The CDR3 reads CASSLDSPSGRPLHF. The CDR3 coding sequence is TGTGCCAGCAGCTTGGACAGTCCCTCAGGAAGACCCCTCCACTTT.

This rearrangement joins TRBV5-1 to TRBJ2-1; D call uncertain. CDR1 is SGHRS and CDR2 is YFSETQ in the germline V gene. The V end was cut by 4 bases, the J end by 12 bases, with 14 bases between. The CDR3 is 12 amino acids. The CDR3 coding sequence is TGCGCCAGCAGCAACGGGCTAGATACGCAGTTCTTC. Amino acid sequence: CASSNGLDTQFF.

This clonotype was seen ten or more times. V gene TRBV20-1 combines with J gene TRBJ2-1; D unresolved. The CDR3 loop spans 19 amino acids. The V and J ends lost 2 bases and 9 bases respectively, with 32 bases between them. The germline CDR1 and CDR2 sequences are DFQATT and SNEGSKA (reference sequence). The CDR3 nucleotides read TGCAGTGCTAGACCAACCACTTCCGCCTTTTTGCGATCGAGGAGTGAGCAGTTCTTC. Its translation is CSARPTTSAFLRSRSEQFF.

Many counts were recorded for this clonotype. The chain uses TRBV15 and TRBJ2-3, with a tentative D call TRBD2 (5 bases). This CDR3 comprises 15 residues. Per the germline V gene, CDR1 is LNHNV and CDR2 is YYDKDF (reference sequence). The V end lost 1 base, the J end lost 7 bases, and 15 bases lay between the germline ends. CDR3 amino acids: CATSRAGPSGNTQYF. As DNA, the CDR3 is TGTGCCACCAGCAGAGCGGGTCCTTCGGGAAATACGCAGTATTTT.

This clonotype has at least ten counts. The chain couples TRBV9 to TRBJ2-7; 11 nucleotides agree with TRBD1. CDR3 length: 14 amino acids. Per germline, CDR1 SGDLS and CDR2 YYNGEE. The V and J ends lost 2 bases and 2 bases, in that order; junction bases with no gene match: 0. The CDR3 here is CASSVGQGAYEQYF. The CDR3 DNA reads TGTGCCAGCAGCGTGGGACAGGGGGCCTACGAGCAGTACTTC.

This clonotype was observed a few times. The chain couples TRBV3-1 to TRBJ1-1; the D is unclear. The CDR3 runs 14 residues. Germline assignment: CDR1 LGHDT and CDR2 YNNKEL (reference sequence). The V end lost 6 bases, the J end lost 1 base, and 12 bases lay between the germline ends. The CDR3 nucleotides read TGTGCCAGCAGACGGGCTGGAAGGAACACTGAAGCTTTCTTT. Protein product: CASRRAGRNTEAFF.

This clonotype was seen ten or more times. The chain couples TRBV5-1 to TRBJ1-1, with 8 bases lining up with TRBD1. With 2 bases clipped from V and 3 bases from J, the junction kept 3 bases outside the gene matches. The CDR3 extends over 14 amino acids. Per germline, CDR1 SGHRS and CDR2 YFSETQ. CDR3 bases: TGCGCCAGCAGCTTTGGACAGGGTCACACTGAAGCTTTCTTT. Translating gives CASSFGQGHTEAFF.

This clonotype was counted ten times or more. The rearrangement links TRBV12-3 or TRBV12-4 to TRBJ2-6; D remains unclear. V lost 6 bases to trimming and J lost 0 bases, with 6 bases between them. The CDR3 is 14 amino acids. The CDR3 reads CASSRHSGANVLTF. The CDR3 DNA reads TGTGCCAGCAGCCGTCACTCTGGGGCCAACGTCCTGACTTTC.

A note on this clonotype: This may be a read error, as it is one base from a much larger clone. This sequence joins TRBV5-1 and TRBJ2-1; the match to TRBD2 covers 7 bases. Germline V CDR1 and CDR2: SGHRS, YFSETQ. The CDR3 has 14 amino acids. The DNA for the CDR3 is TGCGCCAACAGCTTTGGACTAGTCAACAATGAGCAGTTCTTC. It codes for CANSFGLVNNEQFF.